This T cell receptor (beta chain) derives from a study of blood T cell repertoires in COVID-19. The germline V gene encodes CDR1 SGHAT and CDR2 FQNNGV. The ends were cut back, 5 bases at V and 7 bases at J, with 17 bases in the middle. There are 14 residues in the CDR3. The data were produced by immunoSEQ multiplex PCR, yet TCRdb's version contains in-frame clones alone and is incomplete. This sample carries approximately 500,000 clones, less than 90% of them seen once, and the ten largest clones take 7.8%. The chain links TRBV11-2 to TRBJ1-1, with no clear D. The source of this sequence is a woman aged 45-59 years with COVID-19, enrolled during active disease. Material for sequencing was peripheral blood. CDR3 loop: CASSLGLIPGEAFF. The CDR3, as DNA: TGTGCCAGCAGCCTCGGACTTATCCCTGGTGAAGCTTTCTTT.